The rows below give T cell receptor beta chains drawn from one sample of a study of T cell repertoires in cytomegalovirus infection. MiXCR, run by TCRdb on the reads, gives a single entry per CDR3 protein. The sample holds 70,000 to 75,000 distinct CDR3 sequences, more than 3% seen once. What was sequenced was PBMCs. The receptors originated from a human donor in good health (CMV status not recorded). Some clones in this sample may be carry-over from other donors' samples. CDR3s include the opening cysteine and the closing phenylalanine or tryptophan. A D gene is named only where the DNA matches it firmly. For some rows the clone size is stated as once, few or many, or as a class when expanded; others skip it.

J gene: TRBJ2-5; V gene: TRBV12-3/TRBV12-4; clone size: many; D gene: TRBD1; CDR3 protein: CASSRQGEGRETQYF; CDR3 DNA: TGTGCCAGCAGTCGACAGGGTGAAGGTCGAGAGACCCAGTACTTC
J gene: TRBJ2-1; V gene: TRBV28; clone size: many; D gene: .; CDR3 protein: CASGGRGAYNEQFF; CDR3 DNA: TGTGCCAGCGGGGGGAGAGGGGCCTACAATGAGCAGTTCTTC
J gene: TRBJ1-1; V gene: TRBV15; clone size: many; D gene: TRBD1; CDR3 protein: CATSRADRGRAEAFF; CDR3 DNA: TGTGCCACCAGCAGAGCCGACAGGGGAAGGGCTGAAGCTTTCTTT
J gene: TRBJ1-5; V gene: TRBV7-2; clone size: many; D gene: .; CDR3 protein: CASSFSDGQQPQHF; CDR3 DNA: TGTGCCAGCAGCTTCTCGGATGGACAGCAGCCCCAGCATTTT
J gene: TRBJ1-2; V gene: TRBV7-2; clone size: many; D gene: TRBD1; CDR3 protein: CASSFDRGWGYTF; CDR3 DNA: TGTGCCAGCAGCTTCGACAGGGGTTGGGGCTACACCTTC
J gene: TRBJ2-1; V gene: TRBV2; clone size: few; D gene: TRBD1; CDR3 protein: CASSSDRGGYNEQFF; CDR3 DNA: TGTGCCAGCAGTTCGGACAGGGGAGGCTACAATGAGCAGTTCTTC
J gene: TRBJ2-3; V gene: TRBV5-5; clone size: many; D gene: .; CDR3 protein: CASSLGRLNTDTQYF; CDR3 DNA: TGTGCCAGCAGCTTGGGACGTCTTAACACAGATACGCAGTATTTT
J gene: TRBJ2-3; V gene: TRBV15; clone size: many; D gene: .; CDR3 protein: CATSSRQPTDTQYF; CDR3 DNA: TGTGCCACCAGCAGTCGCCAACCCACAGATACGCAGTATTTT
J gene: TRBJ2-7; V gene: TRBV7-2; clone size: many; D gene: .; CDR3 protein: CASSLSGTSVEQYF; CDR3 DNA: TGTGCCAGCAGCTTATCTGGGACGTCAGTCGAGCAGTACTTC
J gene: TRBJ1-1; V gene: TRBV15; clone size: many; D gene: .; CDR3 protein: CAISSNLNTEAFF; CDR3 DNA: TGTGCCATAAGCTCGAACCTGAACACTGAAGCTTTCTTT
J gene: TRBJ2-5; V gene: TRBV7-2; clone size: few; D gene: .; CDR3 protein: CASSSGGVHGETQYF; CDR3 DNA: TGTGCCAGCAGCTCCGGCGGGGTTCATGGTGAGACCCAGTACTTC
J gene: TRBJ1-1; V gene: TRBV4-1; clone size: many; D gene: .; CDR3 protein: CASSQGPRNTEAFF; CDR3 DNA: TGCGCCAGCAGCCAGGGACCGAGGAACACTGAAGCTTTCTTT
J gene: TRBJ2-5; V gene: TRBV11-2; clone size: few; D gene: .; CDR3 protein: CASSFQSETQYF; CDR3 DNA: TGTGCCAGCAGCTTCCAATCGGAGACCCAGTACTTC
J gene: TRBJ2-1; V gene: TRBV4-1; clone size: many; D gene: TRBD2; CDR3 protein: CASSQRTSGTPNEQFF; CDR3 DNA: TGCGCCAGCAGCCAACGGACTAGCGGGACCCCAAATGAGCAGTTCTTC
J gene: TRBJ1-1; V gene: TRBV7-2; clone size: many; D gene: TRBD1; CDR3 protein: CASSAQGGSVTEAFF; CDR3 DNA: TGTGCCAGCAGCGCCCAGGGGGGGTCGGTCACTGAAGCTTTCTTT
J gene: TRBJ1-4; V gene: TRBV7-6; clone size: many; D gene: .; CDR3 protein: CASSFRVENEKLFF; CDR3 DNA: TGTGCCAGCAGCTTCCGAGTAGAAAATGAAAAACTGTTTTTT
J gene: TRBJ1-2; V gene: TRBV7-2; clone size: once; D gene: .; CDR3 protein: CASSTNGSGDGYTF; CDR3 DNA: TGTGCCAGCAGCACCAACGGCAGTGGTGATGGCTACACCTTC
J gene: TRBJ2-5; V gene: TRBV7-9; clone size: many; D gene: .; CDR3 protein: CASSLIHTQETQYF; CDR3 DNA: TGTGCCAGCAGCTTAATCCATACCCAAGAGACCCAGTACTTC
J gene: TRBJ1-2; V gene: TRBV11-2; clone size: many; D gene: .; CDR3 protein: CASSFSGAGYGYTF; CDR3 DNA: TGTGCCAGCAGCTTTAGCGGAGCAGGCTATGGCTACACCTTC
J gene: TRBJ2-3; V gene: TRBV4-3; clone size: many; D gene: .; CDR3 protein: CASSQDGRGTDTQYF; CDR3 DNA: TGCGCCAGCAGCCAAGACGGTAGGGGCACAGATACGCAGTATTTT
J gene: TRBJ2-5; V gene: TRBV7-8; clone size: many; D gene: .; CDR3 protein: CASSLQEANQYF; CDR3 DNA: TGTGCCAGCAGCCTCCAGGAGGCCAACCAGTACTTC
J gene: TRBJ2-2; V gene: TRBV7-9; clone size: many; D gene: TRBD2; CDR3 protein: CASSPSTSGGLSGELFF; CDR3 DNA: TGTGCCAGCAGCCCATCGACTAGCGGGGGCTTGTCCGGGGAGCTGTTTTTT
J gene: TRBJ1-3; V gene: TRBV7-8; clone size: many; D gene: .; CDR3 protein: CASSLHSGNTIYF; CDR3 DNA: TGTGCCAGCAGCTTACACTCTGGAAACACCATATATTTT
J gene: TRBJ2-7; V gene: TRBV7-2; clone size: many; D gene: .; CDR3 protein: CASSLASGLAYEQYF; CDR3 DNA: TGTGCCAGCAGCTTAGCTAGCGGACTGGCCTACGAGCAGTACTTC
J gene: TRBJ1-1; V gene: TRBV28; clone size: many; D gene: .; CDR3 protein: CASSLRAGAYRAFF; CDR3 DNA: TGTGCCAGCAGTCTGCGAGCAGGGGCGTATAGAGCTTTCTTT
J gene: TRBJ1-1; V gene: TRBV7-2; clone size: many; D gene: TRBD1; CDR3 protein: CASNSQGESVTEAFF; CDR3 DNA: TGTGCCAGCAACTCCCAGGGGGAATCGGTCACTGAAGCTTTCTTT
J gene: TRBJ2-1; V gene: TRBV5-1; clone size: many; D gene: .; CDR3 protein: CASSRALTNEQFF; CDR3 DNA: TGCGCCAGCTCGAGGGCGTTAACGAATGAGCAGTTCTTC
J gene: TRBJ2-1; V gene: TRBV7-2; clone size: many; D gene: TRBD2; CDR3 protein: CASSSRSSGVYNEQFF; CDR3 DNA: TGTGCCAGCAGCTCCCGTTCCAGCGGGGTTTACAATGAGCAGTTCTTC
J gene: TRBJ1-3; V gene: TRBV7-1; clone size: many; D gene: .; CDR3 protein: CASSSGPGASGNTIYF; CDR3 DNA: TGTGCCAGCAGCTCAGGACCGGGAGCTTCTGGAAACACCATATATTTT
J gene: TRBJ2-7; V gene: TRBV18; clone size: many; D gene: .; CDR3 protein: CASSRRGPMGSEQYF; CDR3 DNA: TGTGCCAGCTCACGGCGGGGCCCCATGGGCTCCGAGCAGTACTTC
J gene: TRBJ2-2; V gene: TRBV7-6; clone size: many; D gene: .; CDR3 protein: CASSLVSWDGDTGELFF; CDR3 DNA: TGTGCTAGCAGCTTAGTTTCTTGGGACGGAGACACCGGGGAGCTGTTTTTT
J gene: TRBJ2-5; V gene: TRBV12-3/TRBV12-4; clone size: once; D gene: .; CDR3 protein: CASSLMGSGQTQYF; CDR3 DNA: TGTGCCAGCAGTTTAATGGGAAGTGGTCAGACCCAGTACTTC
J gene: TRBJ2-5; V gene: TRBV7-2; clone size: many; D gene: .; CDR3 protein: CASSLVPDLRQETQYF; CDR3 DNA: TGTGCCAGCAGCTTAGTACCGGACTTACGACAGGAGACCCAGTACTTC
J gene: TRBJ2-7; V gene: TRBV7-2; clone size: .; D gene: .; CDR3 protein: CASTLSGEAYEQYF; CDR3 DNA: TGTGCCAGCACCCTATCGGGGGAAGCCTACGAGCAGTACTTC
J gene: TRBJ2-5; V gene: TRBV27; clone size: few; D gene: .; CDR3 protein: CASSLSSGPATQYF; CDR3 DNA: TGTGCCAGCAGTTTATCATCTGGGCCGGCGACCCAGTACTTC
J gene: TRBJ2-2; V gene: TRBV11-2; clone size: many; D gene: .; CDR3 protein: CASSPLHSSTGELFF; CDR3 DNA: TGTGCCAGCAGCCCCCTGCACAGCTCGACCGGGGAGCTGTTTTTT
J gene: TRBJ1-1; V gene: TRBV6-6; clone size: many; D gene: .; CDR3 protein: CASSYSRGTRTEAFF; CDR3 DNA: TGTGCCAGCAGTTACTCGCGGGGGACAAGGACTGAAGCTTTCTTT
J gene: TRBJ2-7; V gene: TRBV7-8; clone size: many; D gene: .; CDR3 protein: CASSPGWGNEQYF; CDR3 DNA: TGTGCCAGCAGCCCCGGTTGGGGGAACGAGCAGTACTTC
J gene: TRBJ1-3; V gene: TRBV19; clone size: many; D gene: .; CDR3 protein: CASTGNAGNTIYF; CDR3 DNA: TGTGCCAGTACTGGGAACGCTGGAAACACCATATATTTT
J gene: TRBJ2-5; V gene: TRBV7-8; clone size: medium-sized; D gene: TRBD2; CDR3 protein: CASNLSGEKETQYF; CDR3 DNA: TGTGCCAGCAACCTTAGCGGGGAGAAAGAGACCCAGTACTTC
J gene: TRBJ2-1; V gene: TRBV7-6; clone size: .; D gene: TRBD2; CDR3 protein: CASSRVIAGDNVQFF; CDR3 DNA: TGTGCCAGCAGCCGTGTAATAGCGGGGGATAATGTGCAGTTCTTC
J gene: TRBJ2-1; V gene: TRBV7-2; clone size: many; D gene: .; CDR3 protein: CASTLWRGPNNEQFF; CDR3 DNA: TGTGCCAGCACGCTCTGGCGGGGGCCGAACAATGAGCAGTTCTTC
J gene: TRBJ2-5; V gene: TRBV7-3; clone size: many; D gene: .; CDR3 protein: CASSPGTGVGETQYF; CDR3 DNA: TGTGCCAGCAGCCCGGGAACAGGTGTCGGAGAGACCCAGTACTTC
J gene: TRBJ1-2; V gene: TRBV28; clone size: many; D gene: .; CDR3 protein: CASSSPGRNYGYTF; CDR3 DNA: TGTGCCAGCAGTTCTCCCGGACGGAATTATGGCTACACCTTC
J gene: TRBJ2-5; V gene: TRBV7-2; clone size: many; D gene: TRBD1; CDR3 protein: CASSLSRTRGRETQYF; CDR3 DNA: TGTGCCAGCAGCTTATCCCGGACAAGGGGGCGGGAGACCCAGTACTTC
J gene: TRBJ1-4; V gene: TRBV7-2; clone size: many; D gene: .; CDR3 protein: CASSLDRGSNEKLFF; CDR3 DNA: TGTGCCAGCAGCTTAGATCGTGGGAGTAATGAAAAACTGTTTTTT
J gene: TRBJ1-1; V gene: TRBV25-1; clone size: many; D gene: TRBD1; CDR3 protein: CASSDRNRGSAEAFF; CDR3 DNA: TGTGCCAGCAGTGACCGTAACAGGGGTTCGGCTGAAGCTTTCTTT
J gene: TRBJ2-5; V gene: TRBV7-2; clone size: many; D gene: TRBD2; CDR3 protein: CASSLVGSTSGRETQYF; CDR3 DNA: TGTGCCAGCAGCTTAGTGGGTTCGACTAGCGGGAGGGAGACCCAGTACTTC